This TCR beta chain was sequenced during a study of control samples from healthy donors and cancer patients. Trimming left V 0 bases short and J 0 bases short, with 9 bases between. The CDR3 extends over 16 amino acids. Germline CDR1 is LGHDT and CDR2 is YNNKEL (reference sequence). TCRdb keeps only in-frame clones here, not all; method: immunoSEQ multiplex PCR. Counted here are over 200,000 clones, over 75% occurring once; the ten biggest clones make up 13%. The chain combines TRBV3-1 (or the pseudogene TRBV3-2) with TRBJ1-3, with D possibly matching TRBD1 (5 bases). The receptor comes from a woman aged 60-70 years with lung cancer. The source material was PBMCs. The CDR3 coding sequence is TGTGCCAGCAGCCAAGATACGGGGGGCTCTGGAAACACCATATATTTT. Its translation: CASSQDTGGSGNTIYF.